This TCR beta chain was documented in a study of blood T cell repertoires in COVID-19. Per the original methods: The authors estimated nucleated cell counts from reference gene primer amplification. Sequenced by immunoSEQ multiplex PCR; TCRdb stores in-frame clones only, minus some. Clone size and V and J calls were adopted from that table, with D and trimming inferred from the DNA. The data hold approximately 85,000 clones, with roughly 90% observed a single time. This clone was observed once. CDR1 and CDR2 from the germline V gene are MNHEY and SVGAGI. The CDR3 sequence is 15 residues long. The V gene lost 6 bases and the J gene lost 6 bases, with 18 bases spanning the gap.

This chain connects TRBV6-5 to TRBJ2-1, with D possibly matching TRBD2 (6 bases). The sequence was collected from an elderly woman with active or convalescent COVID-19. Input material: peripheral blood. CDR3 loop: CASSHLARAVNEQFF. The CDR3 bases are TGTGCCAGCAGCCACCTAGCGCGAGCGGTCAATGAGCAGTTCTTC.